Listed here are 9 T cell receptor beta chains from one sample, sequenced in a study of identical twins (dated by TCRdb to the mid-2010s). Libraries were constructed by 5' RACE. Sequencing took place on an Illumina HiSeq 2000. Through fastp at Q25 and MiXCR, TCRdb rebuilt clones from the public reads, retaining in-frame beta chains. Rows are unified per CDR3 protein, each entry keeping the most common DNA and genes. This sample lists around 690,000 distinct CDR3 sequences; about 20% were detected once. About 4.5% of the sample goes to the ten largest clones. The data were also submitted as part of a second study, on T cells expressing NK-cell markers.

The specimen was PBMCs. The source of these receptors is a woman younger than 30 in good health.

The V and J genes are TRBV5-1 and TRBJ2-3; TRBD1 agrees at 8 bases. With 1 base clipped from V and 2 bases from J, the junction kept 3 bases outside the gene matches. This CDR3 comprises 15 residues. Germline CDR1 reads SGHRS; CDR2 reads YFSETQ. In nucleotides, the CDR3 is TGCGCCAGCAGCTTGTACAGGGGGGACACAGATACGCAGTATTTT. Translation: CASSLYRGDTDTQYF.

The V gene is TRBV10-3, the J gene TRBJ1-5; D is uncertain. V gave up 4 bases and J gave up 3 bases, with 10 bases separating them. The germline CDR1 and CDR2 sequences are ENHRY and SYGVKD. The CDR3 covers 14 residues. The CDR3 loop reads CAISVGLDNQPQHF. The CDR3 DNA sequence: TGTGCCATCAGTGTGGGGTTGGACAATCAGCCCCAGCATTTT.

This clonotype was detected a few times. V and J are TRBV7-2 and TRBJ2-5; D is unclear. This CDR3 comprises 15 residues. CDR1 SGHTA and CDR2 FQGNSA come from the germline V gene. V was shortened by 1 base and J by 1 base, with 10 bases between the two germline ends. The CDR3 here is CASSLELASQETQYF. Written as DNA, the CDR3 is TGTGCCAGCAGCTTAGAGTTGGCTAGCCAAGAGACCCAGTACTTC.

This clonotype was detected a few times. DNA for the CDR3: TGTGCCAGCAGCCCCCGGACGGACCCCCACGAGCAGTACTTC. Amino acids: CASSPRTDPHEQYF. The genes are TRBV7-9 and TRBJ2-7; no reliable D call. Germline values: CDR1 SEHNR, CDR2 FQNEAQ (reference sequence). V was cut by 5 bases and J by 5 bases, with 16 bases left in between. The CDR3 loop spans 14 amino acids. Full variable domain (outside the CDR3, taken from reference TRBV7-9 and TRBJ2-7): DTGVSQNPRHKITKRGQNVTFRCDPISEHNRLYWYRQTLGQGPEFLTYFQNEAQLEKSRLLSDRFSAERPKGSFSTLEIQRTEQGDSAMYLCASSPRTDPHEQYFGPGTRLTVT.

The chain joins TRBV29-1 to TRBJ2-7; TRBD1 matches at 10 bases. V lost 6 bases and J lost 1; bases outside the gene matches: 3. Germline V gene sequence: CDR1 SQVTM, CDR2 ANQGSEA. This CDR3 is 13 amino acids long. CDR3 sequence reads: CSVTGGSSYEQYF. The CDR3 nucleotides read TGCAGCGTGACAGGGGGCTCTTCCTACGAGCAGTACTTC.

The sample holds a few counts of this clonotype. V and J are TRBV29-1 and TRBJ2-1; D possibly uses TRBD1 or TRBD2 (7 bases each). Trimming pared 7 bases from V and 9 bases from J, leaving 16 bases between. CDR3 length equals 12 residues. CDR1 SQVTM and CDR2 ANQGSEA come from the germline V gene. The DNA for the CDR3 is TGCAGCGCCCGACCAGGGGGGGGTGAGCAGTTCTTC. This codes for CSARPGGGEQFF.

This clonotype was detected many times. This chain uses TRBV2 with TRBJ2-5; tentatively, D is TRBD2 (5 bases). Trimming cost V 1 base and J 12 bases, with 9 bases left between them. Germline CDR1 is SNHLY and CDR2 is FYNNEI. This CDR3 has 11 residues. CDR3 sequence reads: CASSEDVGEYF. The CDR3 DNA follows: TGTGCCAGCAGTGAAGATGTCGGGGAGTACTTC.

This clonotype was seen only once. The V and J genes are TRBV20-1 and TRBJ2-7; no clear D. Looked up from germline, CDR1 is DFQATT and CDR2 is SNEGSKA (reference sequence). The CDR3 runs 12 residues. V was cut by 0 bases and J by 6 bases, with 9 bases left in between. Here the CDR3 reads CSARDGSAEQYF. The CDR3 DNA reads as TGCAGTGCTAGAGATGGGTCGGCCGAGCAGTACTTC.

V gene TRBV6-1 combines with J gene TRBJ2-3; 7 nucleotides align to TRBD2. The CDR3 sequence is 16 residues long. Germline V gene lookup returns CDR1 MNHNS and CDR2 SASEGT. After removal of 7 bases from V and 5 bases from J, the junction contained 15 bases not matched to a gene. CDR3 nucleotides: TGTGCCAGCACCGAAGGGTTGTGGGGGGGGAGAGATACGCAGTATTTT. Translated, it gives CASTEGLWGGRDTQYF.